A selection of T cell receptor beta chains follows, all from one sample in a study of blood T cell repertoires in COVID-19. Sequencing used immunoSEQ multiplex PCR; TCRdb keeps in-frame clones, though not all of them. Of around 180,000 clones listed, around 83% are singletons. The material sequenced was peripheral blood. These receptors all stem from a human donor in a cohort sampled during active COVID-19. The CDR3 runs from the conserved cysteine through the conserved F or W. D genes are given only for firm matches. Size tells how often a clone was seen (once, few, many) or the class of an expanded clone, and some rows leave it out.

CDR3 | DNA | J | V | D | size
CASSQEAGDSGNTIYF | TGTGCCAGCAGCCAAGAGGCAGGGGATTCTGGAAACACCATATATTTT | TRBJ1-3 | TRBV4-2 | . | .
CASSPRPSGRLDNEQFF | TGTGCCAGCTCACCAAGGCCTAGCGGGAGGTTGGACAATGAGCAGTTCTTC | TRBJ2-1 | TRBV18 | TRBD2 | .
CASSFSGTTDTQYF | TGTGCCAGCAGTTTTTCCGGCACTACGGATACGCAGTATTTT | TRBJ2-3 | TRBV27 | . | .
CASQVFWTSGPSSYEQYF | TGTGCCAGTCAAGTATTCTGGACTAGCGGGCCTAGCTCCTACGAGCAGTACTTC | TRBJ2-7 | TRBV19 | TRBD2 | .
CASSYFPGTEGTQYF | TGTGCCAGCAGTTACTTCCCCGGGACAGAAGGGACCCAGTACTTC | TRBJ2-5 | TRBV6-2/TRBV6-3 | TRBD1 | once
CASSSAFTGSYEQYF | TGTGCCAGCAGCTCGGCTTTTACAGGGTCTTACGAGCAGTACTTC | TRBJ2-7 | TRBV5-6 | . | .
CASSQTSGNTGELFF | TGTGCCAGCAGCCAGACTAGCGGGAACACCGGGGAGCTGTTTTTT | TRBJ2-2 | TRBV5-4 | TRBD2 | .
CAISEAEGTEAFF | TGTGCCATCAGTGAGGCGGAGGGCACTGAAGCTTTCTTT | TRBJ1-1 | TRBV10-3 | . | .
CASSSGQGREKLFF | TGTGCCAGCAGCTCGGGACAGGGACGTGAAAAACTGTTTTTT | TRBJ1-4 | TRBV7-9 | TRBD1 | .
CASSISGQSAYEQYF | TGTGCCAGTAGTATATCGGGACAGTCAGCCTACGAGCAGTACTTC | TRBJ2-7 | TRBV19 | TRBD1 | .
CASSVAPSGIETQYF | TGTGCCAGCAGCGTAGCCCCTAGCGGGATTGAGACCCAGTACTTC | TRBJ2-5 | TRBV9 | TRBD2 | few
CASSFMEEVTQYF | TGTGCCAGCAGCTTTATGGAAGAGGTTACGCAGTATTTT | TRBJ2-3 | TRBV11-2 | . | .